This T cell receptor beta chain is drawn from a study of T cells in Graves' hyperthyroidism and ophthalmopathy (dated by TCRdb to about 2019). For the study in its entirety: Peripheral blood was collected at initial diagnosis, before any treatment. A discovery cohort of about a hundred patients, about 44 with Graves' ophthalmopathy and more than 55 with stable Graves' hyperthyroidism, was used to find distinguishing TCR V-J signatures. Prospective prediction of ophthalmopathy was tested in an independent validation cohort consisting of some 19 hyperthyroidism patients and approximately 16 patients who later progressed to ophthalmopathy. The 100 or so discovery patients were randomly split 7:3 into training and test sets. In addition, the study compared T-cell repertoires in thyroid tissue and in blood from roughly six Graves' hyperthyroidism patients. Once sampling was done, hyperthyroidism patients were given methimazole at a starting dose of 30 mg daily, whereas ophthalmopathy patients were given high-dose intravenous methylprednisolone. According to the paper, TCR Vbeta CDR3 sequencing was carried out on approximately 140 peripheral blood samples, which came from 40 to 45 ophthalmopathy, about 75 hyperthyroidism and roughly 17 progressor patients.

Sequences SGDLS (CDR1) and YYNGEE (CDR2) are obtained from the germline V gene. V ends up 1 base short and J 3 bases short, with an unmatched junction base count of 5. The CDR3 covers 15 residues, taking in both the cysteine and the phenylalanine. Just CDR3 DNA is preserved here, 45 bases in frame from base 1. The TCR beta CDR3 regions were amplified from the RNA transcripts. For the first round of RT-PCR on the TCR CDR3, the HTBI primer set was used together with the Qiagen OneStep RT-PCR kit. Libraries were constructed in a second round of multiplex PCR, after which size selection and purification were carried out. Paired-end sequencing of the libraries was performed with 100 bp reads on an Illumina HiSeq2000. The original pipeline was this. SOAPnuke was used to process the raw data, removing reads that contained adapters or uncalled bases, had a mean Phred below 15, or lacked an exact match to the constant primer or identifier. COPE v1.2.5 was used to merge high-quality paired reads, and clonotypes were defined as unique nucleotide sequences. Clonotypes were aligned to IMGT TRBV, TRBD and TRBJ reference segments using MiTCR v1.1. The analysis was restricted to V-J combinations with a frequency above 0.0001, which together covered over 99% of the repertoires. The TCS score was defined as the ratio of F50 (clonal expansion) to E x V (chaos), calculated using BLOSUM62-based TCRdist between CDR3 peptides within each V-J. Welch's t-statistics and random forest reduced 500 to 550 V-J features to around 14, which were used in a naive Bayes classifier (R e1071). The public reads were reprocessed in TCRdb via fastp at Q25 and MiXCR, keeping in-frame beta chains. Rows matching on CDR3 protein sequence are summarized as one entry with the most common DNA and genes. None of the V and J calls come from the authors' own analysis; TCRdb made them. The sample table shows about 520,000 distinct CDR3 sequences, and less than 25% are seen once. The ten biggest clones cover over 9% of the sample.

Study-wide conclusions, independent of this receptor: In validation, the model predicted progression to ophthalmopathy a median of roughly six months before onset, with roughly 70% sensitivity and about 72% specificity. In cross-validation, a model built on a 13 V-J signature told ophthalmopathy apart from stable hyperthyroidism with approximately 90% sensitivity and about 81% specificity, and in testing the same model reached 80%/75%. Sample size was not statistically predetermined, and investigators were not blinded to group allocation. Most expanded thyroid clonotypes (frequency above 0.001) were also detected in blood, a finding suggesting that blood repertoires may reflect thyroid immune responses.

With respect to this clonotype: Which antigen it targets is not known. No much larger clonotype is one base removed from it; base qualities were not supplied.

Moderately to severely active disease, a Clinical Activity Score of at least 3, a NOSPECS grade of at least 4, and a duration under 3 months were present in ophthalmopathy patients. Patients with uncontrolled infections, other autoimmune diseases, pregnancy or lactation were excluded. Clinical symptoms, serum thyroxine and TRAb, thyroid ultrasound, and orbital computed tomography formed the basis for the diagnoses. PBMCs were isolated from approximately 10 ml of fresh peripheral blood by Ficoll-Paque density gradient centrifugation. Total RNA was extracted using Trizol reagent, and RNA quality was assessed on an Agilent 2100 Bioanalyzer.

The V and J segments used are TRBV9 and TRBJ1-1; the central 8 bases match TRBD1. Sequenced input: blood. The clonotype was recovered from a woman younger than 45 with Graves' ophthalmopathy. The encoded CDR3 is CASSVTGGGDTEAFF. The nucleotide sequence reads TGTGCCAGCAGCGTAACAGGGGGAGGTGACACTGAAGCTTTCTTT.